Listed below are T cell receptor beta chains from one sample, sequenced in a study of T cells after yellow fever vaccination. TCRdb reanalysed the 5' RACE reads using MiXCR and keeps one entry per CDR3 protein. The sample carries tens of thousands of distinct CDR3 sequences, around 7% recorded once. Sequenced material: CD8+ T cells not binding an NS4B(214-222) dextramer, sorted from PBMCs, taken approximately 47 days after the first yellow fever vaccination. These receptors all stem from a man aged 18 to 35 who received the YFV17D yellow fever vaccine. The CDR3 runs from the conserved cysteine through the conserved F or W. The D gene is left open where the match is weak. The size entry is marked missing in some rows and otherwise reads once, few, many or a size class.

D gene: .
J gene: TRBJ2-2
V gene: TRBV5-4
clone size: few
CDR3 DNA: TGTGCCAGCAGCCCCCCGGAGGGGACCGGGGAGCTGTTTTTT
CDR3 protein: CASSPPEGTGELFF

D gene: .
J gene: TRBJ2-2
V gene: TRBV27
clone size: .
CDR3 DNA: TGTGCCAGCAGTTTACGCCGGCAGAGAGACACCGGGGAGCTGTTTTTT
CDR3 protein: CASSLRRQRDTGELFF

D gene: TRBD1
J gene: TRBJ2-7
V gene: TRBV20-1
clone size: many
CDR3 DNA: TGCAGTGCCACCACAGGGGGCTACGAGCAGTACTTC
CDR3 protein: CSATTGGYEQYF

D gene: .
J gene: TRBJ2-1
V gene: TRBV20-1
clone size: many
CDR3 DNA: TGCAGTGCTAGCTGGGGGGACTACAATGAGCAGTTCTTC
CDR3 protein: CSASWGDYNEQFF

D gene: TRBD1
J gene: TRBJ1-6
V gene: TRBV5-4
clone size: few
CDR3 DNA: TGTGCCAGCAGCTTGAGCAGGGGGCGCACCTATAATTCACCCCTCCACTTT
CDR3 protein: CASSLSRGRTYNSPLHF

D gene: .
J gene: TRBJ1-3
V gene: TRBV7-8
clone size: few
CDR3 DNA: TGTGCCAGCAGCCCGCCCCGCGGTGAGGTTCGCTCTGGAAACACCATATATTTT
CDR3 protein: CASSPPRGEVRSGNTIYF

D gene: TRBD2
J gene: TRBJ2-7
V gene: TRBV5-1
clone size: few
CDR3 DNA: TGCGCCAGCAGCGAAGGGCTAGCGGGGGGCTACGAGCAGTACTTC
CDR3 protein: CASSEGLAGGYEQYF

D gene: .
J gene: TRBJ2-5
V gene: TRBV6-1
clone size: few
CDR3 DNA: TGTGCCAGCAGCTCCCCCGGTCGGGGTAGGGGAAGCCGGACCCAGTACTTC
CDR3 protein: CASSSPGRGRGSRTQYF

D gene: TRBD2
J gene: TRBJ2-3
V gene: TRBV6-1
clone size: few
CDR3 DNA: TGTGCCAGCAGACCTAGCGGGGGGGCCCCAGATACGCAGTATTTT
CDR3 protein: CASRPSGGAPDTQYF

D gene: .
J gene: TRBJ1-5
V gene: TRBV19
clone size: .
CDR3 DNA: TGTGCCAGTAGTAGTACTTGGGGAAATCCGCGCAATCAGCCCCAGCATTTT
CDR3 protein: CASSSTWGNPRNQPQHF

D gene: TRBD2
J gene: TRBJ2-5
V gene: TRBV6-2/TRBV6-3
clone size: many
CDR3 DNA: TGTGCCAGCAGTGCTCCCCTTCGACTAGCGGAGATACAAGAGACCCAGTACTTC
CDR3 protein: CASSAPLRLAEIQETQYF

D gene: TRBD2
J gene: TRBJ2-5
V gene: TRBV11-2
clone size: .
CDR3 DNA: TGTGCCAGCAGCTCGGGCCCTAGCGGGGGACCGTCGGGGACCCAGTACTTC
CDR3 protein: CASSSGPSGGPSGTQYF

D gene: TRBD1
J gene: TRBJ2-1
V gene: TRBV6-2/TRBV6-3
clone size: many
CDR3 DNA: TGTGCCAGCAGTTGGGGACAGAGTTGGAATGAGCAGTTCTTC
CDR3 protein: CASSWGQSWNEQFF

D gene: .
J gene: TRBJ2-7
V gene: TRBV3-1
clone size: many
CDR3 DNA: TGTGCCAGCAGCCTTTATCCCTACGAGCAGTACTTC
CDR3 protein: CASSLYPYEQYF

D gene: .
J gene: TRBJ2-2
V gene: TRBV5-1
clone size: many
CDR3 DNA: TGCGCCAGCAGCTTCGGACGGTCGGAGACCGGGGAGCTGTTTTTT
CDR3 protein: CASSFGRSETGELFF

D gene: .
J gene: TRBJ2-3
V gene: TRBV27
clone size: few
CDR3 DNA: TGTGCCAGCAGTTTACGTCCGGGTGTTAATACGCAGTATTTT
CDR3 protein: CASSLRPGVNTQYF

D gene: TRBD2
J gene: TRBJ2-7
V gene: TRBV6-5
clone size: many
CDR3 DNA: TGTGCCAGCAGTTACTCGGCCGGGGGGGCTATCTCCTACGAGCAGTACTTC
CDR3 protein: CASSYSAGGAISYEQYF

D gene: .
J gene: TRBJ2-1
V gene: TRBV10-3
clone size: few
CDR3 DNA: TGTGCCATCAGTGACTCGGTAAGGGATGAGCAGTTCTTC
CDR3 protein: CAISDSVRDEQFF

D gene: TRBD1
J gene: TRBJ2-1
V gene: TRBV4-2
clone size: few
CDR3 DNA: TGTGCCAGCAGCCAAGTGGAAGGGGGCGGTGAGCAGTTCTTC
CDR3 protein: CASSQVEGGGEQFF

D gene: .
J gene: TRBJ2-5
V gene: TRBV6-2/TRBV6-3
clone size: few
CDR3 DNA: TGTGCCAGCAGCCAGACTGGGGGGGAGACCCAGTACTTC
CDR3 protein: CASSQTGGETQYF

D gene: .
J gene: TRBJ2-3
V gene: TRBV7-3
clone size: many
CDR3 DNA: TGTGCCAGCAGCTTAATGGGGGGCGCCGCAGATACGCAGTATTTT
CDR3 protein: CASSLMGGAADTQYF

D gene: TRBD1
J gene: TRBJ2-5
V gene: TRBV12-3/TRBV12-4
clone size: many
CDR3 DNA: TGTGCCAGCAGGGGACAGGGTCTAGAGACCCAGTACTTC
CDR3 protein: CASRGQGLETQYF

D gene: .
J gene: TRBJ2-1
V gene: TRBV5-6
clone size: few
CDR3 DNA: TGTGCCAGCAGCTTGGGTCCATACAATGAGCAGTTCTTC
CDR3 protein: CASSLGPYNEQFF

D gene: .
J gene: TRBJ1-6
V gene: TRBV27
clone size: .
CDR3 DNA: TGTGCCAGCAGTTTCAATCCCCGAGTTTCACCCCTCCACTTT
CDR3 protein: CASSFNPRVSPLHF

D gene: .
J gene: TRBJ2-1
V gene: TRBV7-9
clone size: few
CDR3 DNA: TGTGCCGATTCAATAGGGGGAAATGAGCAGTTCTTC
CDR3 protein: CADSIGGNEQFF

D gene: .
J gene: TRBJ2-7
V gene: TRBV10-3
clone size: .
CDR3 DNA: TGTGCCATCAGTGAGGTGGCGACAGGAGCCGAGCAGTACTTC
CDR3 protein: CAISEVATGAEQYF

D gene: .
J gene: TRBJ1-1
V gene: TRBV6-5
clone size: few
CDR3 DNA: TGTGCCAGCAGTTACGTGGCAGGGAAGAACACTGAAGCTTTCTTT
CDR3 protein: CASSYVAGKNTEAFF

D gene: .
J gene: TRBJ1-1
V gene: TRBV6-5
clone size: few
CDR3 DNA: TGTGCCAGCAGTTACGGGCGGAACGAAGCTTTCTTT
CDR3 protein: CASSYGRNEAFF

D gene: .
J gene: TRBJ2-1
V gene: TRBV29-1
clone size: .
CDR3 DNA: TGCAGCGTTGTTTGGCGGAGTGAGCAGTTCTTC
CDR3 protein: CSVVWRSEQFF

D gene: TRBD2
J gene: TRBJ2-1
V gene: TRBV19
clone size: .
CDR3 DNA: TGTGCCACGGTCGGGGGGGGCTACAATGAGCAGTTCTTC
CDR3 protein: CATVGGGYNEQFF

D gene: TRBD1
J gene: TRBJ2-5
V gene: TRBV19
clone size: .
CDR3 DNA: TGTGCCAGTAGTATCTCGCCAGGGGGAGTTCAAGAGACCCAGTACTTC
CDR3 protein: CASSISPGGVQETQYF

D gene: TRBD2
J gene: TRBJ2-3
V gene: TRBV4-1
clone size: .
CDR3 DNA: TGCGCCAGCAGCCAACCGACTAGCGGGGAAGACACGCAGTATTTT
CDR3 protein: CASSQPTSGEDTQYF

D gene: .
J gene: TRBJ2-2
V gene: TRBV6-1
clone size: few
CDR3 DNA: TGTGCCAGCAGTCCTCGGACAGCCACCGGGGAGCTGTTTTTT
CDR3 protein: CASSPRTATGELFF

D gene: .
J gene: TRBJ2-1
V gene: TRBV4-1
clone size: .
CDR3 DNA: TGCGCCAGCAGCCAAGATGGCGGGGGCCTCTCCTACAATGAGCAGTTCTTC
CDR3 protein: CASSQDGGGLSYNEQFF

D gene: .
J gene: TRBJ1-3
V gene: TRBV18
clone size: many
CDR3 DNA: TGTGCCAGCTCACCACCGTACAGGACGATCTCTGGAAACACCATATATTTT
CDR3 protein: CASSPPYRTISGNTIYF

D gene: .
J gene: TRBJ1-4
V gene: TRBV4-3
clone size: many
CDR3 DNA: TGCGCCAGCAGCCAAGGAACTATGGGGGTCACTAATGAAAAACTGTTTTTT
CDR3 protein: CASSQGTMGVTNEKLFF

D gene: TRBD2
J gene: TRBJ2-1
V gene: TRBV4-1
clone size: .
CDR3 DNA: TGCGCCAGCAGGTACACCGGGACTAGCGGGGGAAATGAGCAGTTCTTC
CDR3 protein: CASRYTGTSGGNEQFF

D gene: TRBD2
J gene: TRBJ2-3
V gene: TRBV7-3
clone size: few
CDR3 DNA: TGTGCCAGCAGCCCCAATCCCGCGGGGGGGTTCACAGATACGCAGTATTTT
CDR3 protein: CASSPNPAGGFTDTQYF

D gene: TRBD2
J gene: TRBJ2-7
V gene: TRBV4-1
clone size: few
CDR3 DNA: TGCGCCAGCAGCCAAGTATCAGCGGGGATCTACGAGCAGTACTTC
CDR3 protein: CASSQVSAGIYEQYF

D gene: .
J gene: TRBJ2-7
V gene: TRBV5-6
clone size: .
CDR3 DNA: TGTGCCAGCAGCTTGGGGACACCTTACGAGCAGTACTTC
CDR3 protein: CASSLGTPYEQYF

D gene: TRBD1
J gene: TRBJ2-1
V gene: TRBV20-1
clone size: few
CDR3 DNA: TGCAGTGCTAGAGAAGACTTGACAGGGACCTACAATGAGCAGTTCTTC
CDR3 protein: CSAREDLTGTYNEQFF

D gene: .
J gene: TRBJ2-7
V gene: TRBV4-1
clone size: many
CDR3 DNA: TGCGCCAGCAGCCCGAGCCAGGGTAACGAGCAGTACTTC
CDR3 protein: CASSPSQGNEQYF

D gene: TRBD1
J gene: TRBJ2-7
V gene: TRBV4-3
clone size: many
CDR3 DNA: TGCGCCAGCAGCCAAGATAGATACAGGGGTTACTACGAGCAGTACTTC
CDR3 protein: CASSQDRYRGYYEQYF

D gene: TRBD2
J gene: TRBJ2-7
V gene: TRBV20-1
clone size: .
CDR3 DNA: TGCAGTGCTAGAGATGGCCCTCTAGCGGAGTCCTACGAGCAGTACTTC
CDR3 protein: CSARDGPLAESYEQYF

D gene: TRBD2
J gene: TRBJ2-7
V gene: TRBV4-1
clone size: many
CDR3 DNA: TGCGCCAGCAGCCAAGTCGGGGGGAGCTACGAGCAGTACTTC
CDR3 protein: CASSQVGGSYEQYF

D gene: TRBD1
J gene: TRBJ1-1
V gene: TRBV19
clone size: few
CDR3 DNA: TGTGCCAGTAGTATTAGTGCTCGACAGGGGGTGACTGAAGCTTTCTTT
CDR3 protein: CASSISARQGVTEAFF

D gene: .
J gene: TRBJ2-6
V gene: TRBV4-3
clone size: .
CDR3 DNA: TGCGCCAGCAGCCTCAGCGACTCTGGGGCCAACGTCCTGACTTTC
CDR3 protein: CASSLSDSGANVLTF

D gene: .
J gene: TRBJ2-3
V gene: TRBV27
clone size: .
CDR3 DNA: TGTGCCAGCAGTTTACTCCACCCTGTAGGGCCGGCAGATACGCAGTATTTT
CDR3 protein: CASSLLHPVGPADTQYF

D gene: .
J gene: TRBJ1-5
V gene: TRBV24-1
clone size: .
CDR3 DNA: TGTGCCACCGCCCCCGGGGCTAGCAATCAGCCCCAGCATTTT
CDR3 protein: CATAPGASNQPQHF